This T cell receptor (beta chain) was obtained from a study of molecular identifiers for immune sequencing clone quantification. The CDR3 is 16 amino acids. V was pared by 5 bases and J by 4 bases, with 10 bases of the junction left unmatched. From germline, CDR1 is SGHAT and CDR2 FQNNGV. This clonotype was picked up many times. Both previously described methods and listed TCR primers were employed to make bulk TCR libraries. MiXCR, applied by TCRdb to the PCR reads, yields one record per CDR3 protein. Of 50,000 to 65,000 distinct CDR3 sequences in the sample, approximately 26% were seen once. Sequenced sample: naive CD8+ T cells from blood, with Jurkat cell RNA spiked in. Subset noted: FACS-sorted CD8+CD4-CCR7+CD45RA+ naive T cells. The origin of this receptor is a human donor in good health. Some libraries in this study had Jurkat cell RNA spiked in. The rearrangement uses TRBV11-2 and TRBJ2-3; 9 bases agree with TRBD1. The CDR3: CASSNRDRESADTQYF. The CDR3 DNA reads TGTGCCAGCAGCAACCGGGACAGGGAATCGGCAGATACGCAGTATTTT.